These T cell receptor beta chains were read from a single sample in a study of metastatic and nonmetastatic thyroid tumors. From the PCR reads, TCRdb re-called clones with MiXCR. The table includes over 50,000 clones, roughly 30% detected once. Specimen: blood. All receptors derive from a female donor with papillary thyroid cancer or a benign thyroid nodule (not recorded which). Some clones in this sample may be carry-over from other donors' samples. CDR3s include the opening cysteine and the closing phenylalanine or tryptophan. D genes are given only for firm matches. Only some rows state a clone size, as once, few, many or a class for expanded clones.

CDR3nt	CDR3aa	j_gene	abundance	v_gene	d_gene
TGTGCCAGCAGTTTTTCTACCCCGGGACAGACGAATTCACCCCTCCACTTT	CASSFSTPGQTNSPLHF	TRBJ1-6	.	TRBV27	TRBD1
TGCGCCAGCAGCCAAGCGAGGGACGGCGACGAGCAGTACTTC	CASSQARDGDEQYF	TRBJ2-7	many	TRBV4-1	.
TGTGCCAGCAGTCCAACAGGGGGCCTGTCACCCCTCCACTTT	CASSPTGGLSPLHF	TRBJ1-6	.	TRBV2	TRBD1
TGTGCCAGCAGCAAGGGACAGGGGAACTACGAGCAGTACTTC	CASSKGQGNYEQYF	TRBJ2-7	.	TRBV5-5	TRBD1
TGCGCCAGCAGCCGGGAGGGGGTCACAGATACGCAGTATTTT	CASSREGVTDTQYF	TRBJ2-3	.	TRBV5-1	TRBD2
TGTGCCAGTATCCGGGGGGTGACTGAAGCTTTCTTT	CASIRGVTEAFF	TRBJ1-1	.	TRBV19	.
TGTGCCAGCTCACCAGGCCGGGACAGGGGGCCTTCACCCCTCCACTTT	CASSPGRDRGPSPLHF	TRBJ1-6	.	TRBV18	TRBD1
TGCGCCAGCAGCTTGGGACAGGGATATCAAGAGACCCAGTACTTC	CASSLGQGYQETQYF	TRBJ2-5	few	TRBV5-1	TRBD1
TGTGCCAGCAGCCACCTCATGAACACTGAAGCTTTCTTT	CASSHLMNTEAFF	TRBJ1-1	medium-sized	TRBV6-1	.
TGTGCCTGGACCGGGACGGAGAGCTCCTACGAGCAGTACTTC	CAWTGTESSYEQYF	TRBJ2-7	.	TRBV30	.
TGTGCCAGTAGTATAGGTACTAGCGAGGAAAATGAGCAGTTCTTC	CASSIGTSEENEQFF	TRBJ2-1	few	TRBV19	TRBD2
TGTGCCTGGAGCCCACCGGACAGGGGTTCCTATGGCTACACCTTC	CAWSPPDRGSYGYTF	TRBJ1-2	.	TRBV30	TRBD1
TGTGCCAGCAGTTCTCCGTCCGGGGTCACTGAAGCTTTCTTT	CASSSPSGVTEAFF	TRBJ1-1	.	TRBV28	.
TGTGACATCAGTGAGGAATACGAGCAGTACTTC	CDISEEYEQYF	TRBJ2-7	few	TRBV10-3	.
TGTGCCAGCAGTTTAGTTCCAGAGACGAACACCGGGGAGCTGTTTTTT	CASSLVPETNTGELFF	TRBJ2-2	few	TRBV12-3/TRBV12-4	.
TGCAGTGCTAGAGGGTCTAGCCCGGAGCAGTACTTC	CSARGSSPEQYF	TRBJ2-7	.	TRBV20-1	.
TGTGCCAGCAGTACCCTTTACCAAGAGACCCAGTACTTC	CASSTLYQETQYF	TRBJ2-5	few	TRBV28	.
TGTGCCAGCAGGGGGCCGCCTCAAGTGGAGCTGTTTTTT	CASRGPPQVELFF	TRBJ2-2	medium-sized	TRBV7-9	.
TGCGCCAGCAAGCGGGATCCGAACACCGGGGAGCTGTTTTTT	CASKRDPNTGELFF	TRBJ2-2	few	TRBV5-1	TRBD2
TGTGCCAGCAGTGAAGGGACAGGGGGCTACGAGCAGTACTTC	CASSEGTGGYEQYF	TRBJ2-7	many	TRBV6-1	TRBD1